The 27 T cell receptor beta chains listed next were all sequenced from one sample in a study of CD8 T cells in Susac syndrome. Random hexamers were used to reverse transcribe the RNA input (about 0.5 to 1 ug). TCRdb reprocessed the immunoSEQ multiplex PCR reads with MiXCR, giving one entry per CDR3 protein. The profile shows under 200,000 distinct CDR3 sequences, around 96% of them singletons. The sequencing input was CD8+ T cells from PBMCs. The receptors come from a human donor with multiple sclerosis.

This sequence joins TRBV15 and TRBJ1-4; possibly TRBD1 for D (5 bases). Trimming stripped 8 bases from V and 4 bases from J, with 14 bases between. The CDR3 spans 14 residues. Germline V gene lookup returns CDR1 LNHNV and CDR2 YYDKDF (reference sequence). CDR3 DNA sequence: TGTGCCACCGGGGGATGGGGGATTAATGAAAAACTGTTTTTT. This translates into CATGGWGINEKLFF.

Here the CDR3 reads CASSLETSLDEQYF. DNA of the CDR3: TGTGCCAGCAGCCTCGAGACTAGTCTCGACGAGCAGTACTTC. The chain couples TRBV11-2 to TRBJ2-7; D is perhaps TRBD2 (6 bases). The germline V and J ends were trimmed by 5 bases and 5 bases, with 16 bases remaining between them. The germline CDR1 and CDR2 sequences are SGHAT and FQNNGV. There are 14 residues in the CDR3.

This clonotype was observed once. V gene TRBV5-1 combines with J gene TRBJ2-5; maybe TRBD2 (5 bases). From germline, CDR1 is SGHRS and CDR2 YFSETQ. The V end was cut by 1 base, the J end by 5 bases, with 15 bases between. The CDR3 totals 15 residues. The CDR3 bases are TGCGCCAGCAGCTTGCGGGGAAAGGTCGTGGAGACCCAGTACTTC. Its translation: CASSLRGKVVETQYF.

The chain uses TRBV9 and TRBJ2-1; TRBD1 matches 7 bases. Germline V gives CDR1 SGDLS, CDR2 YYNGEE. The CDR3 runs 15 residues. The trim removed 7 bases at V and 4 bases at J, leaving 11 bases unmatched. The CDR3, as DNA: TGTGCCAGCGGTGAACCGGGACAGCGTTACAATGAGCAGTTCTTC. Translated: CASGEPGQRYNEQFF.

The chain links TRBV3-1 to TRBJ1-5; 9 nucleotides align to TRBD1. Germline values: CDR1 LGHDT, CDR2 YNNKEL (reference sequence). The CDR3 covers 17 residues. Trimming cost V 1 base and J 4 bases; bases outside gene matches: 8. CDR3 residues: CASSQVLGGQGNQPQHF. CDR3 bases: TGTGCCAGCAGCCAAGTCCTTGGGGGACAGGGAAATCAGCCCCAGCATTTT.

CDR3 nucleotides: TGTGCCAGCAGCTTGCGAGGGCAGGGCGGGGAGCTGTTTTTT. This sequence encodes CASSLRGQGGELFF. The chain uses TRBV5-4 and TRBJ2-2; tentatively, D is TRBD1 or TRBD2 (5 bases each). Per germline, CDR1 SGHNT and CDR2 YYREEE (reference sequence). The V and J ends lost 1 base and 7 bases respectively, with 11 bases between them. The length of the CDR3 is 14 residues.

The V call is TRBV7-9, the J call TRBJ2-7; D ambiguous. The germline V gene has CDR1 SEHNR and CDR2 FQNEAQ (reference sequence). There are 12 residues in the CDR3. Trimming took off 6 bases at V and 3 bases at J, with 9 bases between the two ends. CDR3 in DNA: TGTGCCAGCAGGAGCGAGATCTACGAGCAGTACTTC. Its protein product is CASRSEIYEQYF.

The CDR3 region is CASSSLKTGAYAETQYF. In DNA form, the CDR3 reads TGTGCCAGCAGTTCCCTAAAAACAGGGGCTTATGCAGAGACCCAGTACTTC. This sequence joins TRBV27 and TRBJ2-5; 7 nucleotides align to TRBD1. CDR1 and CDR2 from the germline V gene are MNHEY and SMNVEV (reference sequence). The ends lost 4 bases at V and 4 bases at J; junction bases unmatched: 15. CDR3 length: 17 amino acids.

This chain joins TRBV6-4 and TRBJ2-7; D is tentatively TRBD1 or TRBD2 (5 bases each). The CDR3 is made up of 14 amino acids. V lost 11 bases, J lost 3 bases, and 20 bases lay in between. Germline lookup yields CDR1 MRHNA and CDR2 SNTAGT. This CDR3 reads CAGSTDGTDYEQYF. In DNA, the CDR3 is TGTGCCGGCTCGACTGACGGGACCGACTACGAGCAGTACTTC.

The V and J genes are TRBV9 and TRBJ2-2; 9 nucleotides agree with TRBD1. In germline, CDR1 is SGDLS, CDR2 YYNGEE. This CDR3 comprises 15 residues. V lost 2 bases to trimming and J lost 3 bases; unmatched junction nucleotides: 2. In DNA, the CDR3 is TGTGCCAGCAGCGTGGGACAGGGACACACCGGGGAGCTGTTTTTT. It encodes CASSVGQGHTGELFF.

The J gene is TRBJ2-7, the V gene TRBV15; D ambiguous. V lost 4 bases and J lost 5, with 12 bases in between. The germline CDR1 and CDR2 sequences are LNHNV and YYDKDF (reference sequence). This CDR3 spans 13 amino acids. The CDR3 is CATSIRDWDEQYF. The CDR3 region has the DNA TGTGCCACCAGCATAAGGGATTGGGACGAGCAGTACTTC.

The chain carries TRBV5-6 and TRBJ1-1; TRBD1 matches 7 bases. Germline V CDR1 and CDR2: SGHDT, YYEEEE. V gave up 4 bases and J gave up 1 base; unmatched junction bases: 7. CDR3 size: 15 residues. This CDR3 is CASSGWDRKNTEAFF. The CDR3 region has the DNA TGTGCCAGCAGCGGATGGGACAGAAAGAACACTGAAGCTTTCTTT.

The chain couples TRBV20-1 to TRBJ2-3; maybe TRBD1 (5 bases). The CDR3 runs 15 residues. Trimming removed 4 bases from V and 0 bases from J, with 14 bases in between. Germline V lookup: CDR1 DFQATT, CDR2 SNEGSKA (reference sequence). CDR3 loop: CSATDPDTSTDTQYF. In DNA form, the CDR3 reads TGCAGTGCTACCGACCCGGACACGAGCACAGATACGCAGTATTTT.

The CDR3 nucleotides read TGTGCCATCGCGTCTATTGAGGAAGAGACCCAGTACTTC. Protein sequence: CAIASIEEETQYF. This chain connects TRBV10-3 to TRBJ2-5, with D unclear. Trimming removed 8 bases at V and 3 bases at J, with 13 bases between. This CDR3 has 13 amino acids. Germline V gives CDR1 ENHRY, CDR2 SYGVKD.

The chain links TRBV20-1 to TRBJ2-1; D gene uncertain. V lost 6 bases and J lost 0, with 21 bases in between. Looked up from germline, CDR1 is DFQATT and CDR2 is SNEGSKA (reference sequence). The CDR3 has 17 amino acids. CDR3 sequence: CSANSLSSSSSYNEQFF. CDR3 DNA: TGCAGTGCCAATTCCCTTTCCAGCTCGAGCTCCTACAATGAGCAGTTCTTC.

V and J are TRBV12-3 or TRBV12-4 and TRBJ2-2; D ambiguous. This CDR3 spans 14 amino acids. The V gene lost 5 bases and the J gene lost 1 base, with 8 bases spanning the gap. CDR3 sequence (DNA): TGTGCCAGCAGTCGGGCCGGGAACACCGGGGAGCTGTTTTTT. As protein: CASSRAGNTGELFF.

The chain couples TRBV10-2 to TRBJ1-4; no firm D call. V was cut by 10 bases and J by 5 bases, with 5 bases left in between. The CDR3 runs 10 residues. Germline CDR1 WSHSY, CDR2 SAAADI. CDR3 amino acids: CATLNEKLFF. The CDR3 nucleotides read TGCGCCACCCTGAATGAAAAACTGTTTTTT.

The chain employs TRBV20-1 and TRBJ2-3, with D unclear. Germline CDR1 DFQATT, CDR2 SNEGSKA (reference sequence). The CDR3 has 14 residues. Between the trimmed V and J ends, which lost 2 bases and 0 bases, there was a span of 9 bases. Here the CDR3 DNA reads TGCAGTGCTAGACGTTACGGAAGCACAGATACGCAGTATTTT. Residues: CSARRYGSTDTQYF.

This clonotype was detected once. V is TRBV3-1 and J is TRBJ2-7; 10 nucleotides align to TRBD2. J lost 5 bases, V lost 4 bases, and 8 bases had no gene match. Germline-derived CDR1 and CDR2 are LGHDT and YNNKEL (reference sequence). CDR3 length equals 15 residues. CDR3 protein: CASSPLSTSGNEQYF. The CDR3 nucleotides read TGTGCCAGCAGCCCACTTTCTACTAGCGGGAACGAGCAGTACTTC.

The chain couples TRBV11-2 to TRBJ1-2; D ambiguous. This CDR3 spans 13 amino acids. Germline CDR1 reads SGHAT; CDR2 reads FQNNGV. Trimming took off 2 bases at V and 8 bases at J, with 12 bases between the two ends. The CDR3 is CASSLFPSWGYTF. The CDR3 DNA sequence: TGTGCCAGCAGCTTATTCCCCTCGTGGGGCTACACCTTC.

This chain links TRBV27 with TRBJ2-7, with D maybe TRBD2 (7 bases). In germline, CDR1 is MNHEY, CDR2 SMNVEV (reference sequence). The CDR3 is 13 residues long. V was shortened by 2 bases and J by 9 bases, with 14 bases between the two germline ends. Here the CDR3 reads CASSLREGGAQYF. The CDR3 DNA sequence: TGTGCCAGCAGTTTAAGGGAGGGGGGGGCGCAGTACTTC.

This clonotype was seen only once. The J gene is TRBJ1-1, the V gene TRBV20-1; 8 nucleotides line up with TRBD1. This CDR3 spans 11 amino acids. Trimming cost V 5 bases and J 7 bases; bases outside gene matches: 3. The V gene's germline CDR1 is DFQATT and CDR2 SNEGSKA (reference sequence). The CDR3 region is CSAGTGGEAFF. In DNA form, the CDR3 reads TGCAGTGCTGGGACAGGAGGTGAAGCTTTCTTT.

This clonotype has only one observation. The rearrangement links TRBV28 to TRBJ2-7; D is ambiguous. V gave up 2 bases and J gave up 0 bases, with 5 bases separating them. This CDR3 is built from 13 residues. Germline V gene lookup returns CDR1 MDHEN and CDR2 SYDVKM. CDR3 DNA sequence: TGTGCCAGCAGTTTACTCAGCTCCTACGAGCAGTACTTC. It specifies CASSLLSSYEQYF.

The chain combines TRBV15 with TRBJ2-1, with 9 nucleotides matching TRBD2. V lost 5 bases to trimming and J lost 9 bases; unmatched junction nucleotides: 11. The CDR3 is 15 amino acids. CDR1 and CDR2 from the germline V gene are LNHNV and YYDKDF (reference sequence). In DNA, the CDR3 is TGTGCCACCAGCGGAGGGACTAGCAGGCTTGGTGAGCAGTTCTTC. Translating gives CATSGGTSRLGEQFF. Variable domain in full (rest from reference TRBV15 and TRBJ2-1): DAMVIQNPRYQVTQFGKPVTLSCSQTLNHNVMYWYQQKSSQAPKLLFHYYDKDFNNEADTPDNFQSRRPNTSFCFLDIRSPGLGDTAMYLCATSGGTSRLGEQFFGPGTRLTVL.

The rearrangement joins TRBV29-1 to TRBJ2-7; maybe TRBD1 (5 bases). Germline CDR1 SQVTM, CDR2 ANQGSEA. Deletions cut 0 bases from V and 3 bases from J, with 18 bases between. This CDR3 has 16 amino acids. CDR3 sequence: CSVEDGAGSSNYEQYF. As DNA, the CDR3 is TGCAGCGTTGAAGATGGTGCAGGGTCGTCCAACTACGAGCAGTACTTC.

The chain links TRBV18 to TRBJ1-5; D gene unclear. The CDR3 loop spans 14 amino acids. The V end was cut by 3 bases, the J end by 4 bases, with 10 bases between. CDR1 is KGHSH and CDR2 is LQKENI in the germline V gene. Written as DNA, the CDR3 is TGTGCCAGCTCACCCGGAGGGCTAAATCAGCCCCAGCATTTT. Translating it yields CASSPGGLNQPQHF.

The gene calls are TRBV6-5 and TRBJ2-4; the D gene is possibly TRBD1 (5 bases). V shed 6 bases and J shed 0 bases, with 12 bases lying between them. Germline-derived CDR1 and CDR2 are MNHEY and SVGAGI. The CDR3 has 15 amino acids. CDR3: CASSSTVLAKNIQYF. The CDR3 nucleotides read TGTGCCAGCAGCTCGACAGTTCTAGCCAAAAACATTCAGTACTTC.